A single T cell receptor (beta chain) is shown here with its context. The data derive from a study of radiotherapy plus CTLA-4 blockade in lung cancer. Study-wide context: Of the patients, under 20% showed objective responses and roughly 31% attained disease control.

The ends were cut back, 0 bases at V and 1 base at J, with 10 bases in the middle. Germline-derived CDR1 and CDR2 are MNHEY and SVGAGI. This CDR3 region has 15 residues. Sequencing was performed with immunoSEQ multiplex PCR; in TCRdb, only in-frame clones are kept and a portion is missing. The sample shows some 92,000 clones, 82% of them seen only once. Sequences were derived from peripheral blood, sampled from a patient treated with radiotherapy plus ipilimumab. The chain recombines TRBV6-5 with TRBJ2-7; D is unresolved. The TCR comes from a human donor with non-small cell lung cancer who had a partial response to radiotherapy plus ipilimumab. CDR3 DNA sequence: TGTGCCAGCAGTTACTCGCAGGCTTTATCCTACGAGCAGTACTTC. Protein product: CASSYSQALSYEQYF.